This is a list of T cell receptor beta chains from one sample in a study of blood T cells in healthy people across ages. In TCRdb, the 5' RACE reads were re-called with MiXCR into one record per CDR3 protein. The sample lists 550,000 to 700,000 distinct CDR3 sequences; 25% to 30% were seen once. Sample: blood. The receptors derive from a woman aged 70-85 years in good health. Each CDR3 is given with its conserved first and last residue. Fields, in order: V gene, D gene, clone size, J gene, CDR3 DNA, CDR3 protein. A D gene is named only where the DNA matches it firmly. Clone size, where shown, is once, few, many, or a class for clones that have expanded.

v_call: TRBV5-1
d_call: TRBD2
clone_size: -
j_call: TRBJ2-1
cdr3_nt: TGCGCCAGCAGCTTTAGCGGGACCTTCTACAACGAGCAGTTCTTC
cdr3_aa: CASSFSGTFYNEQFF

v_call: TRBV9
d_call: TRBD1
clone_size: -
j_call: TRBJ1-2
cdr3_nt: TGTGCCAGCAGCAGAACAACAGGGGACTATGGCTACACCTTC
cdr3_aa: CASSRTTGDYGYTF

v_call: TRBV6-2/TRBV6-3
d_call: TRBD2
clone_size: -
j_call: TRBJ2-7
cdr3_nt: TGTGCCAGCAGTGGGGGACTAGCGCGTGCCTACGAGCAGTACTTC
cdr3_aa: CASSGGLARAYEQYF

v_call: TRBV7-8
d_call: -
clone_size: few
j_call: TRBJ2-3
cdr3_nt: TGTGCCAGCAGACTCTCGCAGACTACGCAGTATTTT
cdr3_aa: CASRLSQTTQYF

v_call: TRBV9
d_call: -
clone_size: many
j_call: TRBJ2-3
cdr3_nt: TGTGCCAGCAGCAACTACAGGGAAAACACAGATACGCAGTATTTT
cdr3_aa: CASSNYRENTDTQYF

v_call: TRBV7-2
d_call: -
clone_size: -
j_call: TRBJ2-5
cdr3_nt: TGTGCCAGCAGTACAAACAGGGACAAGACCCAGTACTTC
cdr3_aa: CASSTNRDKTQYF

v_call: TRBV6-6
d_call: -
clone_size: -
j_call: TRBJ2-7
cdr3_nt: TGTGCCAGCAGCGCCCGGGACTTCGTCTACGAGCAGTACTTC
cdr3_aa: CASSARDFVYEQYF

v_call: TRBV7-2
d_call: TRBD1
clone_size: -
j_call: TRBJ1-5
cdr3_nt: TGTGCCAGCAGCTTGGGACAGCTGGTCAATCAGCCCCAGCATTTT
cdr3_aa: CASSLGQLVNQPQHF

v_call: TRBV5-1
d_call: -
clone_size: -
j_call: TRBJ1-1
cdr3_nt: TGCGCCAGCAGCTTCTACCGGGGGAACACTGAAGCTTTCTTT
cdr3_aa: CASSFYRGNTEAFF

v_call: TRBV5-1
d_call: -
clone_size: -
j_call: TRBJ2-7
cdr3_nt: TGCGCCAGCAGCGTGGAGCAGTACTTC
cdr3_aa: CASSVEQYF

v_call: TRBV6-2/TRBV6-3
d_call: -
clone_size: few
j_call: TRBJ2-5
cdr3_nt: TGTGCCAGCAGGCCAAGAGGGCTTGAGACCCAGTACTTC
cdr3_aa: CASRPRGLETQYF

v_call: TRBV28
d_call: -
clone_size: -
j_call: TRBJ2-1
cdr3_nt: TGTGCCAGCAGTCTCAACTTTGAGCAGTTCTTC
cdr3_aa: CASSLNFEQFF

v_call: TRBV12-3/TRBV12-4
d_call: -
clone_size: -
j_call: TRBJ1-5
cdr3_nt: TGTGCCAGCAGTTTTCGGGGTGGCTTCAATCAGCCCCAGCATTTT
cdr3_aa: CASSFRGGFNQPQHF

v_call: TRBV12-3/TRBV12-4
d_call: -
clone_size: few
j_call: TRBJ2-6
cdr3_nt: TGTGCCAGCAGTCCGCGGGATGACGGGGCCAACGTCCTGACTTTC
cdr3_aa: CASSPRDDGANVLTF

v_call: TRBV7-9
d_call: TRBD2
clone_size: few
j_call: TRBJ2-7
cdr3_nt: TGTGCCTGGGGAGGGTGGAACGAGCAGTACTTC
cdr3_aa: CAWGGWNEQYF

v_call: TRBV20-1
d_call: -
clone_size: -
j_call: TRBJ1-3
cdr3_nt: TGCAGTGCTAGAGATGGAGGAAACACCATATATTTT
cdr3_aa: CSARDGGNTIYF

v_call: TRBV7-3
d_call: -
clone_size: -
j_call: TRBJ2-3
cdr3_nt: TGTACCAGCAGCCGCACAGGGACGACCACAGATACGCAGTATTTT
cdr3_aa: CTSSRTGTTTDTQYF

v_call: TRBV28
d_call: TRBD2
clone_size: few
j_call: TRBJ2-3
cdr3_nt: TGTGCCAGCGGGACTAGCGGTCGCACAGATACGCAGTATTTT
cdr3_aa: CASGTSGRTDTQYF

v_call: TRBV29-1
d_call: -
clone_size: -
j_call: TRBJ2-5
cdr3_nt: TGCAGCGTTGAATTGAGGAGAGAGACCCAGTACTTC
cdr3_aa: CSVELRRETQYF

v_call: TRBV18
d_call: TRBD2
clone_size: few
j_call: TRBJ2-4
cdr3_nt: TGTGCCAGCTCCCCTCAGCGGGACCTAGCCAAAAACATTCAGTACTTC
cdr3_aa: CASSPQRDLAKNIQYF

v_call: TRBV19
d_call: TRBD2
clone_size: -
j_call: TRBJ2-5
cdr3_nt: TGTGCCAGTAGCCACCTACCAGCGGGAGTAGAGACCCAGTACTTC
cdr3_aa: CASSHLPAGVETQYF

v_call: TRBV7-9
d_call: TRBD1
clone_size: -
j_call: TRBJ1-2
cdr3_nt: TGTGCCAGCAGCGTGGGACAGGCCTCCATCTATGGCTACACCTTC
cdr3_aa: CASSVGQASIYGYTF

v_call: TRBV29-1
d_call: -
clone_size: few
j_call: TRBJ2-5
cdr3_nt: TGCAGCGTTGACCCCAGGGGGGAGACCCAGTGCTTC
cdr3_aa: CSVDPRGETQCF

v_call: TRBV9
d_call: TRBD2
clone_size: -
j_call: TRBJ2-6
cdr3_nt: TGTGCCAGCAGCGTAGAGCGGGGAATAGGCTCTGGGGCCAACGTCCTGACTTTC
cdr3_aa: CASSVERGIGSGANVLTF

v_call: TRBV7-2
d_call: -
clone_size: few
j_call: TRBJ1-1
cdr3_nt: TGTGCCAGCAGCTTCCAGGGTAGCACAACTGAAGCTTTCTTT
cdr3_aa: CASSFQGSTTEAFF

v_call: TRBV6-4
d_call: -
clone_size: few
j_call: TRBJ2-1
cdr3_nt: TGTGCCAGCAGTCCAACCCCCGGGTACGAGCAGTTCTTC
cdr3_aa: CASSPTPGYEQFF

v_call: TRBV7-9
d_call: -
clone_size: -
j_call: TRBJ1-2
cdr3_nt: TGTGCCAGCAGCTTAAGTGAGGCCAAGAGGGGCTACACCTTC
cdr3_aa: CASSLSEAKRGYTF

v_call: TRBV4-2
d_call: -
clone_size: few
j_call: TRBJ2-2
cdr3_nt: TGTGCCAGCAGCCAAGACTACAGTTTCCCCGGGGAGCTGTTTTTT
cdr3_aa: CASSQDYSFPGELFF

v_call: TRBV23-1
d_call: TRBD2
clone_size: few
j_call: TRBJ2-1
cdr3_nt: TGCGCCAGCAAATGTCGGGTTCGGCGGGGGGGCCGGGACAATGAGCAGTTCTTC
cdr3_aa: CASKCRVRRGGRDNEQFF

v_call: TRBV29-1
d_call: -
clone_size: few
j_call: TRBJ1-2
cdr3_nt: TGCAGCGTTGAGGGGGCTCAAGGCTACACCTTC
cdr3_aa: CSVEGAQGYTF

v_call: TRBV4-2
d_call: -
clone_size: -
j_call: TRBJ1-4
cdr3_nt: TGTGCCAGCAGCCGATACGGGGAGAAACCGTTTTTT
cdr3_aa: CASSRYGEKPFF

v_call: TRBV7-9
d_call: -
clone_size: -
j_call: TRBJ2-7
cdr3_nt: TGTGCCAGCAGTCAACTGGGCGTATACGAGCAGTACTTC
cdr3_aa: CASSQLGVYEQYF

v_call: TRBV20-1
d_call: TRBD1
clone_size: -
j_call: TRBJ1-2
cdr3_nt: TGCAGTGCTAGAGAGGGGACAGGGGCCCTCTATGGCTACACCTTC
cdr3_aa: CSAREGTGALYGYTF

v_call: TRBV6-2/TRBV6-3
d_call: TRBD1
clone_size: -
j_call: TRBJ2-1
cdr3_nt: TGTGCCAGCAGACACAGGGGGAGTGAGCAGTTCTTC
cdr3_aa: CASRHRGSEQFF

v_call: TRBV3-1
d_call: -
clone_size: -
j_call: TRBJ1-1
cdr3_nt: TGTGCCAGCAGCCAAGGTACACAGCGAGTCACTGAAGCTTTCTTT
cdr3_aa: CASSQGTQRVTEAFF

v_call: TRBV20-1
d_call: TRBD1
clone_size: -
j_call: TRBJ1-2
cdr3_nt: TGCAGTGCGCAGGGGACAGGGGGGAGTTTAAATGGCTACACCTTC
cdr3_aa: CSAQGTGGSLNGYTF

v_call: TRBV24-1
d_call: -
clone_size: few
j_call: TRBJ2-1
cdr3_nt: TGTGCCACCCTGATTGGAAGGGACGCGAGCTCCTACAATGAGCAGTTCTTC
cdr3_aa: CATLIGRDASSYNEQFF

v_call: TRBV7-3
d_call: -
clone_size: -
j_call: TRBJ2-1
cdr3_nt: TGTGCCAGCAGCTCCGGGTCGGCGGGGAGCTCCTACAATGAGCAGTTCTTC
cdr3_aa: CASSSGSAGSSYNEQFF

v_call: TRBV11-1
d_call: -
clone_size: few
j_call: TRBJ2-5
cdr3_nt: TGTGCCAGCAGCTTATTTAGCGCGGAGACCCAGTACTTC
cdr3_aa: CASSLFSAETQYF

v_call: TRBV6-5
d_call: -
clone_size: few
j_call: TRBJ2-1
cdr3_nt: TGTGCCAGCAGTTACACCTACACAGCTCAATACAATGAGCAGTTCTTC
cdr3_aa: CASSYTYTAQYNEQFF

v_call: TRBV4-1
d_call: TRBD1
clone_size: -
j_call: TRBJ1-2
cdr3_nt: TGCGCCAGCAGCCAAACAGGGGTTAAGGGCTATGGCTACACCTTC
cdr3_aa: CASSQTGVKGYGYTF

v_call: TRBV3-1
d_call: -
clone_size: -
j_call: TRBJ2-7
cdr3_nt: TGTGCCAGCAGCCAAGGCGGGCTCCTTGGCGGGCAGTACTTC
cdr3_aa: CASSQGGLLGGQYF

v_call: TRBV11-2
d_call: TRBD2
clone_size: few
j_call: TRBJ2-4
cdr3_nt: TGTGCCAGCAGCCCCCGGGTGGGGGGGATTGGCAAAAACATTCAGTACTTC
cdr3_aa: CASSPRVGGIGKNIQYF

v_call: TRBV20-1
d_call: -
clone_size: -
j_call: TRBJ2-3
cdr3_nt: TGCAGTGCTAGTAGTAGCTCTGCAGATACGCAGTATTTT
cdr3_aa: CSASSSSADTQYF

v_call: TRBV12-3/TRBV12-4
d_call: -
clone_size: many
j_call: TRBJ1-4
cdr3_nt: TGTGCCAGCAGTTTAGGGGACTTTGCAACTAATGAAAAACTGTTTTTT
cdr3_aa: CASSLGDFATNEKLFF

v_call: TRBV7-6
d_call: TRBD2
clone_size: -
j_call: TRBJ2-3
cdr3_nt: TGTGCCAGCAGCTTAAGTCCTAGCGGGGGCCAAACAGATACGCAGTATTTT
cdr3_aa: CASSLSPSGGQTDTQYF

v_call: TRBV7-9
d_call: -
clone_size: -
j_call: TRBJ1-4
cdr3_nt: TGTGCCAGCAGCTCCCCCCCTCGGGGCCTGAATGAAAAACTGTTTTTT
cdr3_aa: CASSSPPRGLNEKLFF

v_call: TRBV19
d_call: -
clone_size: -
j_call: TRBJ2-3
cdr3_nt: TGTGCCAGTAGCACCTCTTGGGCCTCCACAGATACGCAGTATTTT
cdr3_aa: CASSTSWASTDTQYF

v_call: TRBV4-3
d_call: -
clone_size: -
j_call: TRBJ2-7
cdr3_nt: TGCGCCAGCAGCCAAGATCGGGGGGCGGGGGCCCGCTACGAGCAGTACTTC
cdr3_aa: CASSQDRGAGARYEQYF

v_call: TRBV20-1
d_call: -
clone_size: -
j_call: TRBJ1-2
cdr3_nt: TGCAGTGCTAGAGATCCAAAAGGATCCTGGGGTGGGGGCTACACCTTC
cdr3_aa: CSARDPKGSWGGGYTF

v_call: TRBV30
d_call: -
clone_size: few
j_call: TRBJ2-7
cdr3_nt: TGTGCCTGGAGTGTAAGTTCAAGGCTGTACGAGCAGTACTTC
cdr3_aa: CAWSVSSRLYEQYF

v_call: TRBV6-2/TRBV6-3
d_call: -
clone_size: few
j_call: TRBJ2-1
cdr3_nt: TGTGCCAGCAGTTACGGAGCGGTTGAGCAGTTCTTC
cdr3_aa: CASSYGAVEQFF

v_call: TRBV20-1
d_call: TRBD2
clone_size: few
j_call: TRBJ2-5
cdr3_nt: TGCAGTGCCCTGGGGCTAGCGGGGAAAGAGACCCAGTACTTC
cdr3_aa: CSALGLAGKETQYF